These 14 T cell receptor beta chains were sequenced from one sample in a study of T cells in Graves' hyperthyroidism and ophthalmopathy. Amplification of TCR beta CDR3 regions used RNA as the template. Primed by the HTBI set, a first-round RT-PCR was run on the TCR CDR3. From the multiplex PCR reads, TCRdb called clonotypes with MiXCR, one entry per CDR3 protein. This table has approximately 400,000 distinct CDR3 sequences, less than 20% appearing once. The material sequenced was blood. The receptors here all came from a young man with Graves' ophthalmopathy.

The rearrangement uses TRBV4-1 and TRBJ2-7; 8 bases fit TRBD1. The CDR3 contains 16 residues. CDR1 and CDR2 (germline): MGHRA, YSYEKL. V shed 4 bases, J shed 4 bases, and the junction held 12 bases outside the gene matches. The CDR3 spells CASSRGQVIPIYEQYF. The CDR3 DNA sequence: TGCGCCAGCAGCCGGGGACAGGTCATACCAATTTACGAGCAGTACTTC.

This clonotype was seen repeatedly, ten times or more. The V and J genes are TRBV5-1 and TRBJ1-1; tentative D call: TRBD1 (6 bases). The germline CDR1 and CDR2 sequences are SGHRS and YFSETQ. V lost 2 bases to trimming and J lost 3 bases, with 11 bases between them. The CDR3 runs to 14 residues. The CDR3 is CASSLQGFDTEAFF. The CDR3 DNA is TGCGCCAGCAGCTTACAGGGCTTCGACACTGAAGCTTTCTTT. Filled out from reference TRBV5-1 and TRBJ1-1, the complete variable domain reads KAGVTQTPRYLIKTRGQQVTLSCSPISGHRSVSWYQQTPGQGLQFLFEYFSETQRNKGNFPGRFSGRQFSNSRSEMNVSTLELGDSALYLCASSLQGFDTEAFFGQGTRLTVV.

As to this clonotype: This may stem from a read error, because a much larger clone lies one nucleotide away. No conserved phenylalanine or tryptophan ends this CDR3, so it is likely a read error. Written as DNA, the CDR3 is TGCGCCAGCAGCTTGGGTCCGGAAGGAAACATTCAGTACCTC. Translating gives CASSLGPEGNIQYL. The chain uses TRBV5-1 and TRBJ2-4; no reliable D call. Germline CDR1 is SGHRS and CDR2 is YFSETQ. The CDR3 loop spans 14 amino acids. Trimming removed 0 bases from V and 6 bases from J, with 10 bases in between.

This clonotype was found many times. The chain uses TRBV12-3 or TRBV12-4 and TRBJ2-2, with D possibly being TRBD2 (6 bases). V was pared by 6 bases and J by 7 bases, with 18 bases between. The CDR3 extends over 15 amino acids. In DNA form, the CDR3 reads TGTGCCAGCAGCCGAAGCCTGACTAGTGGCGGGGAGCTGTTTTTT. This codes for CASSRSLTSGGELFF.

This clonotype has more than one count but fewer than ten. This chain connects TRBV20-1 to TRBJ1-1; D not certain. Germline CDR1 DFQATT, CDR2 SNEGSKA (reference sequence). The CDR3 is 14 amino acids. Trimming pared 3 bases from V and 1 base from J, leaving 12 bases between. The CDR3, as DNA: TGCAGTGCTAGCCTCGGAGCCACGAACACTGAAGCTTTCTTT. Amino acid sequence: CSASLGATNTEAFF.

This clonotype was detected only a few times. The V and J genes are TRBV12-3 or TRBV12-4 and TRBJ2-7, with TRBD1 as a possible D gene (6 bases). V lost 7 bases and J 0 bases, leaving 13 bases between the germline ends. The CDR3 length is 14 residues. The CDR3 here is CASTQGGASYEQYF. The CDR3 DNA reads TGTGCCAGCACCCAAGGGGGAGCCTCCTACGAGCAGTACTTC.

This clonotype was seen at least ten times. The rearrangement joins TRBV2 to TRBJ1-1; possibly TRBD1 for D (5 bases). The CDR3 has 16 amino acids. Germline V gene data show CDR1 as SNHLY and CDR2 as FYNNEI. V was clipped by 1 base and J by 3 bases, with 15 bases between them. Written as DNA, the CDR3 is TGTGCCAGCAGTGAAGAGCTCGGCATGGGGGACACTGAAGCTTTCTTT. Protein sequence: CASSEELGMGDTEAFF.

This clonotype was seen ten or more times. This chain uses TRBV6-1 with TRBJ2-7; D call uncertain. This CDR3 has 12 residues. CDR1 and CDR2 (germline): MNHNS, SASEGT. V shed 3 bases and J shed 4 bases, with 7 bases lying between them. The CDR3 DNA reads as TGTGCCAGCAGTGAGGAAACTTACGAGCAGTACTTC. Translating gives CASSEETYEQYF.

J is TRBJ1-5 and V is TRBV19; D gene ambiguous. Trimming took off 1 base at V and 7 bases at J, with 14 bases between the two ends. This CDR3 is 15 amino acids long. Per the germline V gene, CDR1 is LNHDA and CDR2 is SQIVND (reference sequence). CDR3 nucleotide sequence: TGTGCCAGTAGTATAGGCAACCCGGGAGGACAGCCCCAGCATTTT. This gives the protein CASSIGNPGGQPQHF.

This clonotype has ten or more counts. The chain couples TRBV13 to TRBJ1-1; 7 bases match TRBD1. Germline V gene data show CDR1 as PRHDT and CDR2 as FYEKMQ (reference sequence). This CDR3 has 16 amino acids. The J segment lost 6 bases and the V segment lost 0 bases, leaving 10 bases of the junction unmatched. CDR3 nucleotide sequence: TGTGCCAGCAGCTTAGGCCTTAACAGGGGTGCCCCTGAAGCTTTCTTT. It codes for CASSLGLNRGAPEAFF.

This clonotype was detected a few times. This sequence joins TRBV6-1 and TRBJ2-2, with D unresolved. CDR3 length: 11 residues. Germline V gives CDR1 MNHNS, CDR2 SASEGT. Trimming left V 1 base short and J 14 bases short, with 8 bases between. This CDR3 is CASSEGGRLFF. The CDR3 nucleotides are TGTGCCAGCAGTGAAGGCGGCCGTCTGTTTTTT.

This clonotype was detected a few times. The V call is TRBV5-1, the J call TRBJ2-5; TRBD1 is a possible D gene (6 bases). The CDR3 contains 15 residues. Germline CDR1 and CDR2: SGHRS and YFSETQ. Trimming took 1 base from V and 7 from J, leaving 17 bases between them. The CDR3 spells CASSLSVQGEGTQYF. The DNA for the CDR3 is TGCGCCAGCAGCTTGTCGGTACAGGGAGAGGGGACCCAGTACTTC.

This clonotype has more than one count but fewer than ten. The rearrangement uses TRBV5-8 and TRBJ1-4; D is unclear. The germline V gene encodes CDR1 SGHTS and CDR2 YDEGEE. The CDR3 totals 13 residues. With 0 bases removed from V and 8 bases from J, the gap between germline ends came to 8 bases. The CDR3 reads CASSLEATEKLFF. CDR3 nucleotide sequence: TGTGCCAGCAGCTTGGAGGCCACCGAAAAACTGTTTTTT.

In this sample, this clonotype turned up many times. J is TRBJ1-6 and V is TRBV12-3 or TRBV12-4; D not resolved. With 10 bases removed from V and 9 bases from J, the gap between germline ends came to 16 bases. The CDR3 sequence is 13 residues long. The CDR3, as DNA: TGTGCCACCGGGTATGGGGTGGGTTCACCCCTCCACTTT. Its translation is CATGYGVGSPLHF.